Each of the 29 T cell receptor beta chains below was sequenced from the same sample in a study of technical replicates of blood from a handful of donors. Profiling relied on immunoSEQ multiplex PCR, and the TCRdb table lists in-frame clones only, not all of them. The sample holds approximately 87,000 clones, approximately 95% seen once. Sequences were obtained from T cells isolated from PBMCs. The source of these receptors is a human donor in good health.

The chain couples TRBV9 to TRBJ2-2; D perhaps matches TRBD2 (5 bases). The CDR3 has 14 amino acids. CDR1 and CDR2 from the germline V gene are SGDLS and YYNGEE. The V gene lost 4 bases and the J gene lost 5 bases, with 12 bases spanning the gap. The CDR3 sequence is CASSLIGGTGELFF. In nucleotides, the CDR3 is TGTGCCAGCAGCTTAATAGGCGGGACCGGGGAGCTGTTTTTT. Together with reference TRBV9 and TRBJ2-2, the CDR3 gives the full variable domain: DSGVTQTPKHLITATGQRVTLRCSPRSGDLSVYWYQQSLDQGLQFLIQYYNGEERAKGNILERFSAQQFPDLHSELNLSSLELGDSALYFCASSLIGGTGELFFGEGSRLTVL.

J is TRBJ1-2 and V is TRBV27, with no clear D. V lost 6 bases, J lost 6 bases, and 20 bases lay in between. Germline V gene lookup returns CDR1 MNHEY and CDR2 SMNVEV (reference sequence). The CDR3 contains 15 residues. DNA for the CDR3: TGTGCCAGCAGCCGCGGACGGTTGGGGAGAGATGGCTACACCTTC. It specifies CASSRGRLGRDGYTF.

This clone turned up a few times. The chain links TRBV28 to TRBJ1-2; D remains unclear. Per germline, CDR1 MDHEN and CDR2 SYDVKM. The CDR3 extends over 13 amino acids. V was clipped by 5 bases and J by 0 bases, with 7 bases between them. In DNA, the CDR3 is TGTGCCAGCAGTCATCAGACTAACTATGGCTACACCTTC. Translated, it gives CASSHQTNYGYTF.

V and J are TRBV10-3 and TRBJ2-7, with a tentative D call TRBD2 (6 bases). Trimming removed 8 bases from V and 3 bases from J, with 20 bases in between. CDR1 and CDR2 from the germline V gene are ENHRY and SYGVKD. The CDR3 extends over 15 amino acids. The CDR3 nucleotides are TGTGCCATCGGGGGGATAGGTGTCCCAGACTACGAGCAGTACTTC. Residues: CAIGGIGVPDYEQYF.

J is TRBJ2-3 and V is TRBV4-1, with 10 positions matching TRBD2. Germline V gene sequence: CDR1 MGHRA, CDR2 YSYEKL. Losses at the gene ends were 0 bases for V and 4 bases for J; bases not matched to a gene: 4. The CDR3 is 16 residues long. The CDR3 sequence: CASSQDPAGGPDTQYF. For the CDR3, the DNA is TGCGCCAGCAGCCAAGATCCAGCGGGAGGGCCAGATACGCAGTATTTT.

The chain employs TRBV18 and TRBJ2-5; TRBD2 matches 7 bases. The CDR3 sequence is 17 residues long. The germline V gene encodes CDR1 KGHSH and CDR2 LQKENI. J gave up 1 base and V 2 bases, and 10 bases lay outside the gene matches. The CDR3 DNA reads TGTGCCAGCTCACCAATATCACTCGGGGGGTTCCAAGAGACCCAGTACTTC. As protein: CASSPISLGGFQETQYF.

The CDR3 sequence: CASSARVNEKLFF. The DNA of the CDR3 is TGTGCCAGCAGCGCCAGGGTCAATGAAAAACTGTTTTTT. The chain has TRBV9 and TRBJ1-4, with a tentative D call TRBD1 (5 bases). The CDR3 length is 13 residues. Trimming took off 3 bases at V and 5 bases at J, with 8 bases between the two ends. Germline CDR1 reads SGDLS; CDR2 reads YYNGEE.

Notes on this clone: Other DNA variants within this sample encode the same CDR3. The chain combines TRBV6-5 with TRBJ2-7; 8 bases map to TRBD1. Germline V gene data show CDR1 as MNHEY and CDR2 as SVGAGI. The V and J ends lost 6 bases and 5 bases, in that order; junction bases with no gene match: 12. The CDR3 extends over 15 amino acids. CDR3 residues: CASRKWEDRENEQYF. For the CDR3, the DNA is TGTGCCAGCAGGAAGTGGGAGGACAGGGAAAACGAGCAGTACTTC.

This chain joins TRBV28 and TRBJ2-7, with D possibly being TRBD1 (6 bases). The germline V and J ends were trimmed by 6 bases and 2 bases, with 11 bases remaining between them. Germline V CDR1 and CDR2: MDHEN, SYDVKM. CDR3 length equals 13 residues. CDR3 amino acids: CASRPWDTYEQYF. CDR3 sequence (DNA): TGTGCCAGCAGACCCTGGGACACCTACGAGCAGTACTTC. The full variable domain, rest sourced from reference TRBV28 and TRBJ2-7, is DVKVTQSSRYLVKRTGEKVFLECVQDMDHENMFWYRQDPGLGLRLIYFSYDVKMKEKGDIPEGYSVSREKKERFSLILESASTNQTSMYLCASRPWDTYEQYFGPGTRLTVT.

CDR3: CASSLGQAGEPQHF. In DNA, the CDR3 is TGCGCCAGCAGCTTGGGACAGGCCGGGGAGCCCCAGCATTTT. V usage is TRBV5-1 and J usage is TRBJ1-5; possibly TRBD1 for D (6 bases). The germline V gene has CDR1 SGHRS and CDR2 YFSETQ. This CDR3 spans 14 amino acids. V gave up 0 bases and J gave up 8 bases, with 12 bases separating them.

The chain uses TRBV27 and TRBJ2-5, with D unresolved. Per germline, CDR1 MNHEY and CDR2 SMNVEV (reference sequence). The CDR3 has 13 residues. The V and J ends lost 3 bases and 2 bases respectively, with 7 bases between them. CDR3 protein: CASSFSRQETQYF. CDR3 DNA sequence: TGTGCCAGCAGTTTTAGTCGGCAAGAGACCCAGTACTTC.

The V gene is TRBV5-1, the J gene TRBJ2-7; a weak D match, TRBD2 (5 bases). The V end was cut by 3 bases, the J end by 2 bases, with 12 bases between. CDR3 length equals 14 residues. Germline V lookup: CDR1 SGHRS, CDR2 YFSETQ. The CDR3, as DNA: TGCGCCAGCAGCTCGAACCCGGGAACCTACGAGCAGTACTTC. Residues: CASSSNPGTYEQYF.

This chain links TRBV27 with TRBJ2-7; 11 positions match TRBD1. V gave up 6 bases and J gave up 6 bases; unmatched junction bases: 7. The length of the CDR3 is 14 residues. In germline, CDR1 is MNHEY, CDR2 SMNVEV (reference sequence). The CDR3 DNA reads TGTGCCAGCAGCCCGGACAGGGGGCGCACCGAGCAGTACTTC. Encoded protein: CASSPDRGRTEQYF.

The chain joins TRBV5-4 to TRBJ1-2, with TRBD1 as a possible D gene (5 bases). The CDR3 runs to 15 residues. The germline V gene encodes CDR1 SGHNT and CDR2 YYREEE (reference sequence). The V end lost 10 bases, the J end lost 6 bases, and 25 bases lay between the germline ends. CDR3 residues: CAHSMTGELKDGYTF. DNA of the CDR3: TGTGCCCACTCAATGACGGGGGAATTAAAGGATGGCTACACCTTC.

The V gene is TRBV9, the J gene TRBJ2-1, with D possibly being TRBD2 (6 bases). Germline V CDR1 and CDR2: SGDLS, YYNGEE. CDR3 length equals 13 residues. With 4 bases removed from V and 9 bases from J, the gap between germline ends came to 14 bases. The CDR3 DNA follows: TGTGCCAGCAGCCCCGGGACTGTTACTGAGCAGTTCTTC. It encodes CASSPGTVTEQFF.

This clone was detected only a few times. This rearrangement joins TRBV7-9 to TRBJ2-7; weak D call: TRBD1 (6 bases). Germline CDR1 reads SEHNR; CDR2 reads FQNEAQ (reference sequence). The CDR3 runs 13 residues. Trimming stripped 3 bases from V and 2 bases from J, with 8 bases between. CDR3 nucleotide sequence: TGTGCCAGCAGCTTCGGGACACCCTACGAGCAGTACTTC. This gives the protein CASSFGTPYEQYF.

The chain joins TRBV28 to TRBJ2-7; 10 nucleotides match TRBD1. The CDR3 length is 14 residues. Germline V gene data show CDR1 as MDHEN and CDR2 as SYDVKM. The V segment lost 9 bases and the J segment 5 bases; nucleotides outside the gene matches: 10. In DNA, the CDR3 is TGTGCCAGTTTCACCGGGACAGGGGTCCACGAGCAGTACTTC. As protein: CASFTGTGVHEQYF.

The gene calls are TRBV7-2 and TRBJ2-1; 8 nucleotides line up with TRBD2. Germline-derived CDR1 and CDR2 are SGHTA and FQGNSA. The CDR3 runs to 15 residues. With 1 base clipped from V and 5 bases from J, the junction kept 4 bases outside the gene matches. The CDR3 loop reads CASSLGLAPHNEQFF. CDR3 bases: TGTGCCAGCAGCTTAGGACTAGCGCCCCACAATGAGCAGTTCTTC.

Here the CDR3 DNA reads TGTGCCAGCAGTAACAGGAATCTCGTATACAATGAGCAGTTCTTC. Its protein product is CASSNRNLVYNEQFF. J is TRBJ2-1 and V is TRBV28, with D possibly being TRBD1 (5 bases). Germline V lookup: CDR1 MDHEN, CDR2 SYDVKM. V was shortened by 5 bases and J by 4 bases, with 15 bases between the two germline ends. This CDR3 spans 15 amino acids.

This chain links TRBV7-2 with TRBJ1-1; 8 positions agree with TRBD1. V lost 2 bases, J lost 4 bases, and 15 bases stayed unmatched. The CDR3 is 18 residues long. CDR1 and CDR2 (germline): SGHTA, FQGNSA. This CDR3 is CASSLMGGRGHGGTEAFF. As DNA, the CDR3 is TGTGCCAGCAGCTTAATGGGAGGCAGGGGGCACGGAGGCACTGAAGCTTTCTTT.

The V call is TRBV11-2, the J call TRBJ2-1; 13 bases fit TRBD2. The V gene's germline CDR1 is SGHAT and CDR2 FQNNGV. CDR3 length: 16 amino acids. V gave up 1 base and J gave up 11 bases; unmatched junction bases: 8. CDR3 DNA: TGTGCCAGCAGCTTAGTTGGGACTAGCGGGACAACCAAGCAGTTCTTC. Translating gives CASSLVGTSGTTKQFF.

DNA for the CDR3: TGCGCCAGCAGCCAAGAAGCAGGGGGAATCACTGAAGCTTTCTTT. Translation: CASSQEAGGITEAFF. This sequence joins TRBV4-3 and TRBJ1-1; 7 nucleotides match TRBD1. Germline CDR1 reads LGHNA; CDR2 reads YSLEER. The CDR3 runs 15 residues. V gave up 0 bases and J gave up 4 bases; unmatched junction bases: 5.

This clone showed up just once. The chain is built from TRBV5-4 and TRBJ1-2, with D unresolved. Germline V gene data show CDR1 as SGHNT and CDR2 as YYREEE (reference sequence). The CDR3 covers 14 residues. Trimming took 4 bases from V and 4 from J, leaving 14 bases between them. Written as DNA, the CDR3 is TGTGCCAGCAGCCTTAGCCGTGGTAGCTATGGCTACACCTTC. Translation gives CASSLSRGSYGYTF. The whole variable domain, filled in from reference TRBV5-4 and TRBJ1-2, reads ETGVTQSPTHLIKTRGQQVTLRCSSQSGHNTVSWYQQALGQGPQFIFQYYREEENGRGNFPPRFSGLQFPNYSSELNVNALELDDSALYLCASSLSRGSYGYTFGSGTRLTVV.

The rearrangement joins TRBV19 to TRBJ2-5; 10 positions match TRBD2. The CDR3 consists of 15 residues. Trimming removed 5 bases from V and 6 bases from J; junction bases left unmatched: 9. The germline V gene has CDR1 LNHDA and CDR2 SQIVND (reference sequence). The chain's CDR3 is CASSPLSGREKTQYF. CDR3 nucleotides: TGTGCCAGTAGTCCTCTAAGCGGGAGGGAGAAGACCCAGTACTTC.

The rearrangement uses TRBV14 and TRBJ2-1; 8 nucleotides agree with TRBD2. CDR1 is SGHDN and CDR2 is FVKESK in the germline V gene. The V gene end was trimmed by 4 bases and the J gene end by 8 bases; junction bases not matched to a gene: 10. There are 15 residues in the CDR3. CDR3: CASSPGTSWEDEQFF. In DNA, the CDR3 is TGTGCCAGCAGCCCTGGGACTAGTTGGGAGGATGAGCAGTTCTTC.

The chain uses TRBV7-9 and TRBJ2-3; 9 bases are a match to TRBD2. With 4 bases clipped from V and 0 bases from J, the junction kept 5 bases outside the gene matches. Germline V gene sequence: CDR1 SEHNR, CDR2 FQNEAQ (reference sequence). The CDR3 runs 16 residues. The DNA of the CDR3 is TGTGCCAGCAGCTCGACTAGCGGAGTGAGCACAGATACGCAGTATTTT. It translates to CASSSTSGVSTDTQYF.

This rearrangement joins TRBV27 to TRBJ2-3; 7 nucleotides line up with TRBD2. V was pared by 3 bases and J by 3 bases, with 3 bases of the junction left unmatched. The germline gives CDR1 MNHEY, CDR2 SMNVEV (reference sequence). The CDR3 consists of 14 residues. Here the CDR3 DNA reads TGTGCCAGCAGTTTTAACGGGAGGACAGATACGCAGTATTTT. This codes for CASSFNGRTDTQYF.

The V call is TRBV9, the J call TRBJ2-7; possibly TRBD2 for D (6 bases). This CDR3 region has 16 residues. Germline loops: CDR1 SGDLS, CDR2 YYNGEE. Trimming stripped 0 bases from V and 4 bases from J, with 17 bases between. The CDR3 DNA is TGTGCCAGCAGCGTAGAACGGGGGAATCCCTCTTACGAGCAGTACTTC. Translated: CASSVERGNPSYEQYF. Combining the CDR3 with reference TRBV9 and TRBJ2-7 gives the whole variable domain DSGVTQTPKHLITATGQRVTLRCSPRSGDLSVYWYQQSLDQGLQFLIQYYNGEERAKGNILERFSAQQFPDLHSELNLSSLELGDSALYFCASSVERGNPSYEQYFGPGTRLTVT.

To note about this clone: Other nucleotide sequences from this sample produce the same CDR3. J is TRBJ2-5 and V is TRBV9; D is undetermined. This CDR3 contains 13 residues. Per germline, CDR1 SGDLS and CDR2 YYNGEE. The V end lost 0 bases, the J end lost 4 bases, and 7 bases lay between the germline ends. The chain's CDR3 is CASSVAGGETQYF. CDR3 nucleotide sequence: TGTGCCAGCAGCGTAGCGGGTGGAGAGACCCAGTACTTC.